The 10 T cell receptor beta chains below come from one sample, sequenced in a study of T-cell reconstitution after alpha-beta-depleted transplantation in children. Unique molecular identifiers were incorporated when the TCRbeta library was constructed. TCRdb redid the calling of the PCR reads with MiXCR, one entry per CDR3 protein. The sample lists a few hundred thousand distinct CDR3 sequences; around 13% were seen once. The sample in question was PBMCs from the stem cell graft donor, obtained from the stem cell graft. These receptors all stem from a human donor who donated a stem cell graft to a child with combined immunodeficiency.

This clonotype was counted a few times. J is TRBJ2-5 and V is TRBV12-3 or TRBV12-4; 14 nucleotides match TRBD2. J lost 5 bases, V lost 6 bases, and 11 bases had no gene match. The CDR3 is 17 residues long. Here the CDR3 DNA reads TGTGCCAGCAGCCCGGGACTAGCGGGAGATTTGGGCGAGACCCAGTACTTC. This translates into CASSPGLAGDLGETQYF.

This clonotype was detected only a few times. J is TRBJ2-3 and V is TRBV19; D not resolved. The length of the CDR3 is 11 residues. Germline CDR1 LNHDA, CDR2 SQIVND (reference sequence). Trimming took off 3 bases at V and 6 bases at J, with 4 bases between the two ends. CDR3 protein: CASSISDTQYF. The CDR3 DNA sequence: TGTGCCAGTAGTATTAGTGATACGCAGTATTTT.

This chain uses TRBV5-6 with TRBJ1-2, with 9 bases lining up with TRBD1. The CDR3 covers 17 residues. Trimming cost V 4 bases and J 1 base; bases outside gene matches: 11. From germline, CDR1 is SGHDT and CDR2 YYEEEE. The CDR3 DNA sequence: TGTGCCAGCAGCCGGCGCGGCCGGGACAGGGTTAACTATGGCTACACCTTC. It yields the protein CASSRRGRDRVNYGYTF.

In this sample, this clonotype turned up a few times. The gene calls are TRBV9 and TRBJ2-7; no clear D gene. CDR3 length equals 13 residues. Germline assignment: CDR1 SGDLS and CDR2 YYNGEE. V was trimmed by 0 bases and J by 3 bases, leaving 7 bases between them. CDR3 amino acids: CASSVGADYEQYF. The CDR3 DNA reads as TGTGCCAGCAGCGTAGGGGCAGACTACGAGCAGTACTTC.

This clonotype was observed many times. The chain has TRBV28 and TRBJ2-5; D not resolved. This CDR3 region has 15 residues. The V end was cut by 4 bases, the J end by 0 bases, with 12 bases between. Germline loops: CDR1 MDHEN, CDR2 SYDVKM. The CDR3: CASSSSFENQETQYF. Written as DNA, the CDR3 is TGTGCCAGCAGTTCCTCCTTCGAAAACCAAGAGACCCAGTACTTC.

This clonotype was detected a few times. The chain carries TRBV9 and TRBJ1-1, with 10 bases fitting TRBD1. V dropped 3 bases and J dropped 1; count of bases not matched to a gene: 3. CDR1 is SGDLS and CDR2 is YYNGEE in the germline V gene. The CDR3 length is 15 residues. The CDR3 reads CASSARDRGNTEAFF. The CDR3 DNA reads as TGTGCCAGCAGCGCGAGGGACAGGGGGAACACTGAAGCTTTCTTT.

This chain uses TRBV9 with TRBJ1-2; D is unresolved. Trimming cost V 4 bases and J 7 bases, with 20 bases left between them. The germline CDR1 and CDR2 sequences are SGDLS and YYNGEE. This CDR3 contains 15 residues. CDR3 loop: CASSLGGPAAPGYTF. DNA for the CDR3: TGTGCCAGCAGCTTAGGAGGGCCAGCTGCCCCTGGCTACACCTTC.

The table lists this clonotype with a few counts. This chain links TRBV7-8 with TRBJ2-7; possibly TRBD2 for D (5 bases). This CDR3 comprises 15 residues. The germline V gene has CDR1 SGHVS and CDR2 FQNEAQ. Trimming removed 2 bases from V and 3 bases from J, with 14 bases in between. CDR3 loop: CASSLLRGRGYEQYF. The CDR3 DNA sequence: TGTGCCAGCAGCTTATTAAGAGGGAGAGGCTACGAGCAGTACTTC.

This sequence joins TRBV7-9 and TRBJ2-7, with 7 nucleotides matching TRBD2. The CDR3 has 14 amino acids. V gave up 5 bases and J gave up 5 bases; unmatched junction bases: 9. Germline CDR1 is SEHNR and CDR2 is FQNEAQ (reference sequence). CDR3 nucleotide sequence: TGTGCCAGCAGCCTCGTGCGGGGGTTCAACGAGCAGTACTTC. Translation: CASSLVRGFNEQYF.

This clonotype was seen ten or more times. The chain is built from TRBV4-3 and TRBJ2-5, with 8 bases that match TRBD2. The V gene end was trimmed by 4 bases and the J gene end by 5 bases; junction bases not matched to a gene: 9. The CDR3 length is 15 residues. CDR1 and CDR2 from the germline V gene are LGHNA and YSLEER. CDR3 coding DNA: TGCGCCAGCAGCCCCCACGGGACTAGTGGTGAGACCCAGTACTTC. It yields the protein CASSPHGTSGETQYF.